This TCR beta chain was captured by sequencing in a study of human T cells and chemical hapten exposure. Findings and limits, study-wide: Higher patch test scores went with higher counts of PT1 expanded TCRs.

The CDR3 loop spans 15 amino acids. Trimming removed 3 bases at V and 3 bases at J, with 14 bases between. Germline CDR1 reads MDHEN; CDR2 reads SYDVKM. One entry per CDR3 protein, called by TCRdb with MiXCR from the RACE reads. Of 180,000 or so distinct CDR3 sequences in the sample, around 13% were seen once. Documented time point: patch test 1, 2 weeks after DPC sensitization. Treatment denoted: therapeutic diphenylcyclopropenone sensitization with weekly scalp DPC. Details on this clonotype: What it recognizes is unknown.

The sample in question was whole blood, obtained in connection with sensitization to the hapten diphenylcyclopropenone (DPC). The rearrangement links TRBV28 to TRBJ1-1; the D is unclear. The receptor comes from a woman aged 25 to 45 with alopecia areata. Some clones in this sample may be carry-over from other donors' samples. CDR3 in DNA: TGTGCCAGCAGTTTGGCAGGATCGGTCGACACTGAAGCTTTCTTT. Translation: CASSLAGSVDTEAFF.